This is a list of T cell receptor beta chains from one sample in a study of regulatory T cells in long-lasting Graves disease. MiXCR, applied by TCRdb to the multiplex PCR reads, yields one record per CDR3 protein. The table lists under 250,000 distinct CDR3 sequences, about 19% of them singletons. Material: peripheral blood mononuclear cells (PBMCs), obtained at new diagnosis, from a patient treated with antithyroid drugs. These receptors were taken from a female donor with Graves disease. CDR3s include the opening cysteine and the closing phenylalanine or tryptophan. The D gene is left open where the match is weak. Rows give clone size only sometimes, using once, few, many, or a class for an expanded clone.

clone size	J gene	D gene	V gene	CDR3 protein	CDR3 DNA
many	TRBJ2-1	TRBD2	TRBV6-5	CASSFTSGRDNEQFF	TGTGCCAGCAGTTTTACTAGCGGGAGAGACAATGAGCAGTTCTTC
many	TRBJ2-2	TRBD1	TRBV6-1	CASSTEQGDTGELFF	TGTGCCAGCAGCACGGAACAGGGGGACACCGGGGAGCTGTTTTTT
NA	TRBJ2-6	NA	TRBV10-1	CASMRKWANVLTF	TGCGCCAGCATGAGGAAATGGGCCAACGTCCTGACTTTC
many	TRBJ1-5	NA	TRBV6-2/TRBV6-3	CASSYSFGAQGQPQHF	TGTGCCAGCAGTTACTCGTTCGGGGCCCAGGGTCAGCCCCAGCATTTT
many	TRBJ1-1	NA	TRBV11-3	CASSLGGISNTEAFF	TGTGCCAGCAGCTTAGGGGGGATTTCGAACACTGAAGCTTTCTTT
NA	TRBJ1-6	TRBD1	TRBV20-1	CSAPPSTGSNSPLHF	TGCAGTGCTCCGCCCTCGACAGGGAGCAATTCACCCCTCCACTTT
many	TRBJ2-5	NA	TRBV6-2/TRBV6-3	CASGTGGPTQYF	TGTGCCAGCGGGACGGGGGGCCCTACCCAGTACTTC
many	TRBJ2-6	TRBD1	TRBV30	CAWTTGAGANVLTF	TGTGCCTGGACCACAGGGGCTGGGGCCAACGTCCTGACTTTC
NA	TRBJ2-1	TRBD2	TRBV11-3	CASSFSGGAYEQFF	TGTGCCAGCAGCTTTAGCGGGGGGGCATATGAGCAGTTCTTC
few	TRBJ2-3	NA	TRBV6-2/TRBV6-3	CASSYADGEPYTDTQYF	TGTGCCAGCAGTTACGCCGACGGGGAACCTTATACAGATACGCAGTATTTT
many	TRBJ1-2	TRBD1	TRBV20-1	CSASGAGGKDNYGYTF	TGCAGTGCTAGTGGGGCAGGGGGTAAGGATAACTATGGCTACACCTTC
NA	TRBJ2-2	NA	TRBV4-3	CASSQDPGWELFF	TGCGCCAGCAGCCAAGATCCGGGATGGGAGCTGTTTTTT
many	TRBJ2-7	TRBD1	TRBV5-1	CASSPGTGTYEQYF	TGTGCCAGCAGTCCTGGGACAGGGACCTACGAGCAGTACTTC
NA	TRBJ1-4	NA	TRBV9	CASSPSRLDQGGDEKLFF	TGTGCCAGCAGCCCCAGTCGATTGGATCAGGGAGGGGATGAAAAACTGTTTTTT
many	TRBJ1-6	NA	TRBV28	CASSLFGQGDNSPLHF	TGTGCCAGCAGTTTATTTGGGCAGGGCGATAATTCACCCCTCCACTTT
few	TRBJ1-5	NA	TRBV12-3/TRBV12-4	CASSLAGGQQPQHF	TGTGCCAGCAGTTTAGCTGGGGGTCAGCAGCCCCAGCATTTT